This T cell receptor beta chain comes out of a study of OX40 agonist ivuxolimab in advanced cancers. Trimming removed 0 bases from V and 2 bases from J, with 19 bases in between. Germline CDR1 is KGHSH and CDR2 is LQKENI. This CDR3 comprises 18 residues. The method was immunoSEQ multiplex PCR; TCRdb's version includes in-frame clones alone and lacks a portion of them. This sample has 90,000 to 130,000 clones, with roughly 90% found just once. This TCR derives from an adult with an advanced solid tumor such as melanoma, head and neck, liver or kidney cancer. The sequences come from CD4+ or CD8+ T cells sorted from blood, collected in a trial of the OX40 agonist ivuxolimab. This rearrangement joins TRBV18 to TRBJ1-2; possible D gene TRBD1, 5 bases. The CDR3 loop is CASSPPLAQGGLNYGYTF. In DNA, the CDR3 is TGTGCCAGCTCACCACCGTTGGCGCAGGGTGGGTTAAACTATGGCTACACCTTC.